This T cell receptor beta chain stems from a study of siplizumab effects on memory and regulatory T cells. The CDR3 covers 14 residues. The germline gives CDR1 SGHDT, CDR2 YYEEEE. V lost 0 bases and J lost 8, with 14 bases in between. General study points: Mapping to unstimulated subsets was achieved for only a minor fraction of alloreactive clones. The suppressive capacity of proliferating Tregs from siplizumab cultures remained unconfirmed. Naive T cells were seemingly more diverse than memory cells, and major contributions to the alloresponse seemed to be made by them.

Concerning this clone itself: Its cognate antigen is unknown.

The assay covered around 9.1 x 10^4 TCR templates per sample. Profiling relied on immunoSEQ multiplex PCR, and the TCRdb table lists in-frame clones only, not all of them. In the table there are roughly 100,000 clones, 92% of which are singletons. The chain employs TRBV5-6 and TRBJ1-2; no clear D gene. This receptor was obtained from a human donor in good health. Source material: CD4+ T cells sorted from blood. The CDR3 region is CASSLESLVSGYTF. In DNA, the CDR3 is TGTGCCAGCAGCTTGGAGTCCCTGGTGAGCGGCTACACCTTC. The full variable domain, its missing parts supplied by reference TRBV5-6 and TRBJ1-2, is DAGVTQSPTHLIKTRGQQVTLRCSPKSGHDTVSWYQQALGQGPQFIFQYYEEEERQRGNFPDRFSGHQFPNYSSELNVNALLLGDSALYLCASSLESLVSGYTFGSGTRLTVV.